This TCR beta chain was sequenced for a study of regulatory T cells in long-lasting Graves disease. Arm-PCR of CDR3 regions and iRepertoire HTBI primers were used to build TCR beta libraries. TCRdb reanalysed the multiplex PCR reads using MiXCR and keeps one entry per CDR3 protein. The table records hundreds of thousands of distinct CDR3 sequences, 15% to 20% of them present only once. CDR3 length: 16 amino acids. In germline, CDR1 is MGHRA, CDR2 YSYEKL. Unmatched junction bases numbered 8, after V lost 2 bases and J lost 6 bases. The time point: newly diagnosed GD, antithyroid drugs for less than 3 months. RNA isolated from PBMCs was used to make the TCR library. The sample also formed part of further work on T cells in Graves' hyperthyroidism and ophthalmopathy.

This material consisted of peripheral blood mononuclear cells (PBMCs), taken at new diagnosis, from a patient treated with antithyroid drugs. This rearrangement joins TRBV4-1 to TRBJ2-1; 9 bases align to TRBD1. The origin of this receptor is a man younger than 35 with Graves disease. The CDR3 DNA reads TGCGCCAGCAGCCAACCAGGACAGGGGAGGGGCAATGAGCAGTTCTTC. This sequence encodes CASSQPGQGRGNEQFF.